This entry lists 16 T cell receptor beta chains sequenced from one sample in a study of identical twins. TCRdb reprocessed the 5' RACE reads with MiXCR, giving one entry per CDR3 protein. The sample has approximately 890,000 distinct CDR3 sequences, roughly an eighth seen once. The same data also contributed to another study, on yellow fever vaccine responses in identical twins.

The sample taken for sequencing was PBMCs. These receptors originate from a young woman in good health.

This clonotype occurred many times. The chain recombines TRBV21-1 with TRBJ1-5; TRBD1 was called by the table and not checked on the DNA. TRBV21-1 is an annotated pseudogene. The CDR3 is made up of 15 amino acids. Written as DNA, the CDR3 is TGTGCCAGCATTGGGACAGGGCATAGCAATCAGCCCCAGCATTTT. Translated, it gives CASIGTGHSNQPQHF.

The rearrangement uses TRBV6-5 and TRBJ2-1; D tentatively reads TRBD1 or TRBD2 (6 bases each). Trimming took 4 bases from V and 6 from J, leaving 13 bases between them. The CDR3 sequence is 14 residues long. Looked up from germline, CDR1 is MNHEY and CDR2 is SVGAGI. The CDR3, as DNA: TGTGCCAGCAGTTTACGGGGGCCCCCCAATGAGCAGTTCTTC. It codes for CASSLRGPPNEQFF.

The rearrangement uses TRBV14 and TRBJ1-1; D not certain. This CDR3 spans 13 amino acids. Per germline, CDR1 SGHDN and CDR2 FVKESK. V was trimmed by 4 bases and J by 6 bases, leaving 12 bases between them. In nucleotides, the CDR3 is TGTGCCAGCAGCCCACCGGTACACCCTGAAGCTTTCTTT. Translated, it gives CASSPPVHPEAFF.

The CDR3 region has the DNA TGTGCCACCAGTGCCTCCTCGACTGAAGCTTTCTTT. Translation: CATSASSTEAFF. The chain carries TRBV24-1 and TRBJ1-1; D unresolved. This CDR3 contains 12 residues. V was trimmed by 5 bases and J by 5 bases, leaving 8 bases between them. Germline-derived CDR1 and CDR2 are KGHDR and SFDVKD.

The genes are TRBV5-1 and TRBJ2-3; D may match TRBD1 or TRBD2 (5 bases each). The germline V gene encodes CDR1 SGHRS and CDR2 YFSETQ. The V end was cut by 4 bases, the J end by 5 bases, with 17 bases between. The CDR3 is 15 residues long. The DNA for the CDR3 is TGCGCCAGCAGCACCGGGACCAGGGAAGGAGATACGCAGTATTTT. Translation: CASSTGTREGDTQYF.

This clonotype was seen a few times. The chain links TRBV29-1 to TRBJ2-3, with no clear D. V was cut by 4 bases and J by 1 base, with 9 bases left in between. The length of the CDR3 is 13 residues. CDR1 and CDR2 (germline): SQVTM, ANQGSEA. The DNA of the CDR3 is TGCAGCGTTGCGGCAGGACGCACAGATACGCAGTATTTT. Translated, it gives CSVAAGRTDTQYF.

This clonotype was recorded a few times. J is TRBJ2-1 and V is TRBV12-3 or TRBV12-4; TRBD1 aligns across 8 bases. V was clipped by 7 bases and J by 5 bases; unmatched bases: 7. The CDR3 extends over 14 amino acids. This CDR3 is CASTAGQANNEQFF. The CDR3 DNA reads TGTGCCAGCACCGCGGGACAGGCCAACAATGAGCAGTTCTTC.

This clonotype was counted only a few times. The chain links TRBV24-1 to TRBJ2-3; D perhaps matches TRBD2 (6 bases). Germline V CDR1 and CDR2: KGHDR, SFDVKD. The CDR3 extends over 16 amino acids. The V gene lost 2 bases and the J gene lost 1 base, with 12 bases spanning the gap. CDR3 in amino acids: CATSDWGLLRTDTQYF. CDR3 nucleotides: TGTGCCACCAGTGATTGGGGACTCCTCCGCACAGATACGCAGTATTTT.

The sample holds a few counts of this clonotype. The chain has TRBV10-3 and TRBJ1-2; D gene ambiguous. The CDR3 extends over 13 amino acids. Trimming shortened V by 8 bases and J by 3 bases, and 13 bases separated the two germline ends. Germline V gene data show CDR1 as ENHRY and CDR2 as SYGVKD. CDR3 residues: CAIRRGKHYGYTF. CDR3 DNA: TGTGCCATCCGCCGTGGGAAACACTATGGCTACACCTTC.

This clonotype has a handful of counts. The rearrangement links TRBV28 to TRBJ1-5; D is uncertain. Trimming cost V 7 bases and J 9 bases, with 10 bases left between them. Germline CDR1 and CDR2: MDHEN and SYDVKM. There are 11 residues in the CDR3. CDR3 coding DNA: TGTGCCAGCAAGGTTAGAGGGCCCCAGCATTTT. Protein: CASKVRGPQHF.

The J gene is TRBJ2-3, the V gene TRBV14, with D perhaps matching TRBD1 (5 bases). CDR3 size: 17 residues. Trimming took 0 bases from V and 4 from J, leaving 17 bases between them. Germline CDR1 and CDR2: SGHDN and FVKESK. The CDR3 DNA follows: TGTGCCAGCAGCCAAGAGTCCGGGCAGGGTATCTCAGATACGCAGTATTTT. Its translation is CASSQESGQGISDTQYF.

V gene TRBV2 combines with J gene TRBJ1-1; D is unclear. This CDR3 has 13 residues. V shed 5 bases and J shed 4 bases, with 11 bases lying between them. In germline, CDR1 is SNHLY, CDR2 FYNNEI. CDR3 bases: TGTGCCAGCAGTCAGATATTGGGCACTGAAGCTTTCTTT. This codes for CASSQILGTEAFF.

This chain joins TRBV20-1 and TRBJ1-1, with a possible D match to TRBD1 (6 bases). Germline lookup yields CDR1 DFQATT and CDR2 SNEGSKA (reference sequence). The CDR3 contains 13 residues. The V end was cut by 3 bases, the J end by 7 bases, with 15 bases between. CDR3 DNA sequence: TGCAGTGCTAGGACAGGAACCTCAGGTGAAGCTTTCTTT. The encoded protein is CSARTGTSGEAFF.

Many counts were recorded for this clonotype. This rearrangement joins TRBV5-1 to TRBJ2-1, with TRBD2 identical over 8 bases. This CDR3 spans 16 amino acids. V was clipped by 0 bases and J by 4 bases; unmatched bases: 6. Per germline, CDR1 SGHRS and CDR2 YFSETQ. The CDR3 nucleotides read TGCGCCAGCAGCTTGGGTATGCGGGGGGAATACAATGAGCAGTTCTTC. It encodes CASSLGMRGEYNEQFF.

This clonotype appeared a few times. The CDR3 DNA sequence: TGTGCCACTACCTGGACTAGCGGGTTCTACAATGAGCAGTTCTTC. This gives the protein CATTWTSGFYNEQFF. The rearrangement links TRBV7-6 to TRBJ2-1; TRBD2 agrees at 11 bases. J gave up 3 bases and V 10 bases, and 8 bases lay outside the gene matches. Germline CDR1 and CDR2: SGHVS and FNYEAQ. There are 15 residues in the CDR3.

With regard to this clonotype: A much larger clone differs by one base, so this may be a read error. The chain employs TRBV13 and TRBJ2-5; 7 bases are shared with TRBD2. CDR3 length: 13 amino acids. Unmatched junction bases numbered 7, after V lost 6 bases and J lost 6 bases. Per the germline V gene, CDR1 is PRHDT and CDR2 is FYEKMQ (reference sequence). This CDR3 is CASRLREIKTQYF. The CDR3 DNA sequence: TGTGCCAGCAGATTGCGGGAGATCAAGACCCAGTACTTC.